These T cell receptor beta chains were read from a single sample in a study of blood T cell repertoires in COVID-19. TCRdb keeps only in-frame clones here, not all; method: immunoSEQ multiplex PCR. The repertoire includes 100,000 to 150,000 clones, about 81% of them detected once, and about 4% sits in the top ten. Sequenced sample: peripheral blood. These receptors all come from a woman between 45 and 60 years old with acute or convalescent COVID-19. The CDR3 runs from the conserved cysteine through the conserved F or W. D genes are given only for firm matches. Some rows mark clone size as missing; the rest say once, few, many or name a class of expanded clone.

TRBV9	TRBJ2-5	TRBD2	NA	TGTGCCAGCAGCGTTACTAGCGGGGGGGGCCCCCGGACCCAGTACTTC	CASSVTSGGGPRTQYF
TRBV18	TRBJ1-1	TRBD1	NA	TGTGCCAGCTCTGGACAGGGAGGGAACACTGAAGCTTTCTTT	CASSGQGGNTEAFF
TRBV29-1	TRBJ2-1	NA	NA	TGCAGCGTCTGTCTAGGGGTGATCAATGAGCAGTTCTTC	CSVCLGVINEQFF
TRBV12-3/TRBV12-4	TRBJ1-1	NA	few	TGTGCCAGCAGTTCCCCTGCACAAAGAGCTTTCTTT	CASSSPAQRAFF
TRBV27	TRBJ2-6	NA	NA	TGTGCCAGCAGTTTAGAGGGCTCTGGGGCCAACGTCCTGACTTTC	CASSLEGSGANVLTF
TRBV6-5	TRBJ1-2	NA	NA	TGTGCCAGCAGTTCCCCCCTCGGCCAGGGGAAAGGTGGCTACACCTTC	CASSSPLGQGKGGYTF
TRBV5-1	TRBJ1-4	TRBD1	NA	TGCGCCAGCAGCATGGGACAGACCACAACTAATGAAAAACTGTTTTTT	CASSMGQTTTNEKLFF
TRBV5-1	TRBJ2-5	TRBD1	NA	TGCGCCAGCAGCTTGACAGGGGGCTCAGAGACCCAGTACTTC	CASSLTGGSETQYF
TRBV19	TRBJ1-2	NA	NA	TGTGCCAGCCACCAGCGGGGGGCAAGCTATGGCTACACCTTC	CASHQRGASYGYTF
TRBV5-1	TRBJ1-6	NA	NA	TGCGCCAGCAGCTTGGCCCAGGTGGCGGGATCACCCCTCCACTTT	CASSLAQVAGSPLHF
TRBV18	TRBJ1-2	TRBD1	NA	TGTGCCAGCTCACCACCCGGGACAGGGCAAATGGATCCGCGTGGCTACACCTTC	CASSPPGTGQMDPRGYTF
TRBV29-1	TRBJ1-2	TRBD1	few	TGCAGCGGGGGTCAGGGGGCAAGAAGTGGCTACACCTTC	CSGGQGARSGYTF
TRBV11-1	TRBJ1-6	TRBD1	few	TGTGCCAGCAGCCCCACGGACAGGCCGAGATCGCCCCTCCACTTT	CASSPTDRPRSPLHF
TRBV6-4	TRBJ2-6	NA	NA	TGTGCCAGCAGTGAGCGGGGTGGGGCCAACGTCCTGACTTTC	CASSERGGANVLTF
TRBV2	TRBJ1-5	TRBD1	NA	TGTGCCAGCAGTGGGGACAGGGGGAATCAGCCCCAGCATTTT	CASSGDRGNQPQHF
TRBV5-1	TRBJ1-1	TRBD1	few	TGCGCCAGCAGCAAAAGGGTTAGGGGGCGGGAAAATACTGAAGCTTTCTTT	CASSKRVRGRENTEAFF
TRBV5-1	TRBJ1-2	NA	NA	TGCGCCAGCAGCTTTCGGACAGTAATCGATGGCTACACCTTC	CASSFRTVIDGYTF
TRBV10-2	TRBJ1-2	NA	NA	TGCGCCAGCTCCGGAGGGGAAGGCTATGGCTACACCTTC	CASSGGEGYGYTF
TRBV30	TRBJ1-3	TRBD1	NA	TGTGCCTTGGGACAGGGCGTTTTTGGAAACACCATATATTTT	CALGQGVFGNTIYF
TRBV27	TRBJ1-1	NA	NA	TGTGCCAGCAGCCCGCCGACGGGAGGCGCTGAAGCTTTCTTT	CASSPPTGGAEAFF
TRBV4-1	TRBJ1-2	NA	NA	TGCGCCAGCAGCCAAGGGACAGTTAACTATGGCTACACCTTC	CASSQGTVNYGYTF
TRBV10-3	TRBJ2-7	TRBD2	NA	TGTGCCACCGCTAAACTAACTAGCGGACAAGTCTACGAGCAGTACTTC	CATAKLTSGQVYEQYF
TRBV28	TRBJ1-5	TRBD1	NA	TGTGCCAGCAGTTTGGGGGGACAGGGCGATCAGCCCCAGCATTTT	CASSLGGQGDQPQHF
TRBV6-6	TRBJ1-1	NA	NA	TGTGCCAGCAGTTACGTGGGGCAGACGGAAGCTTTCTTT	CASSYVGQTEAFF
TRBV28	TRBJ2-1	NA	NA	TGTGCCAGCAGTTTTGGGGCTTCCTACAATGAGCAGTTCTTC	CASSFGASYNEQFF
TRBV5-1	TRBJ2-1	NA	NA	TGCGCCAGCAGCTTGGAAGTGGGAGGCTCCTACAATGAGCAGTTCTTC	CASSLEVGGSYNEQFF
TRBV5-5	TRBJ2-1	NA	few	TGTGCCAGCAGCTTGTCTAGAGTTGCGTTCTTC	CASSLSRVAFF